This T cell receptor (beta chain) was documented in a study of blood T cells in healthy people across ages. There are 15 residues in the CDR3. V shed 5 bases and J shed 7 bases, with 18 bases lying between them. Germline values: CDR1 SGHTA, CDR2 FQGNSA. This clonotype appeared a few times. A sample-barcoded 5' primer and a J-beta primer mix were used in a second PCR of about 6 to 11 cycles. TCRdb reprocessed the 5' RACE reads via MiXCR and lists one record per CDR3 protein. The data hold under 2,000,000 distinct CDR3 sequences, with around half observed a single time. The chain is built from TRBV7-2 and TRBJ2-1; no clear D gene. The clonotype was recovered from a woman aged 40 to 50 in good health. The sample comprised blood. The CDR3 sequence: CASSPDRNRGNEQFF. The CDR3 nucleotides read TGTGCCAGCAGCCCCGACCGCAACCGTGGGAATGAGCAGTTCTTC.